This T cell receptor beta chain emerged from a study of T cell repertoires in cytomegalovirus infection. As for the study in general: Recently identified HLA-C-restricted CMV epitopes were among the peptides used. Indications came from public TCR beta signatures; they pointed to CMV infection and to a matching HLA type.

Germline lookup yields CDR1 SGHVS and CDR2 FNYEAQ. The germline V and J ends were trimmed by 5 bases and 1 base, with 11 bases remaining between them. This CDR3 has 14 amino acids. Whole-study findings and limits: Individuals carrying CMV plus the relevant HLA were identified by cumulative frequency of public TCR beta families. HLA-C-restricted CMV clonotypes gave the most frequent clonotype in two of eight donors.

This clonotype was picked up a small number of times. Its target is not known. TCRdb ran MiXCR on the reads and lists one entry per CDR3 protein. The sample yields around 70,000 distinct CDR3 sequences, around 27% seen once. The sample was CD8+ T cells from cultured PBMCs, taken from culture after CMV antigen stimulation. This sequence was found in a human donor in good health (CMV status not recorded). Some clones in this sample may be carry-over from other donors' samples. The chain has TRBV7-6 and TRBJ2-5; TRBD1 is a possible D gene (6 bases). CDR3 region: CASSPGRGQETQYF. CDR3 DNA sequence: TGTGCCAGCAGCCCCGGCAGGGGCCAAGAGACCCAGTACTTC. Together with reference TRBV7-6 and TRBJ2-5, the CDR3 gives the full variable domain: GAGVSQSPRYKVTKRGQDVALRCDPISGHVSLYWYRQALGQGPEFLTYFNYEAQQDKSGLPNDRFSAERPEGSISTLTIQRTEQRDSAMYRCASSPGRGQETQYFGPGTRLLVL.